The 21 T cell receptor beta chains given below trace back to one sample, sequenced in a study of identical twins. One entry per CDR3 protein, called by TCRdb with MiXCR from the 5' RACE reads. Of around 370,000 distinct CDR3 sequences listed, 8.5% to 10% were seen once; the top ten hold 8% to 9.5%. The material sequenced was naive T cells sorted from blood. All receptors derive from a woman in her 50s in good health.

The V and J genes are TRBV2 and TRBJ2-2; 9 bases agree with TRBD1. CDR1 SNHLY and CDR2 FYNNEI come from the germline V gene. The CDR3 covers 16 residues. The ends lost 5 bases at V and 3 bases at J; junction bases unmatched: 7. Here the CDR3 reads CASSRGQGEYTGELFF. CDR3 in DNA: TGTGCCAGCAGTAGGGGACAGGGCGAATACACCGGGGAGCTGTTTTTT.

The sample holds many counts of this clonotype. This chain joins TRBV27 and TRBJ2-1, with no clear D. The CDR3 totals 15 residues. Trimming stripped 5 bases from V and 5 bases from J, with 16 bases between. Germline V gene sequence: CDR1 MNHEY, CDR2 SMNVEV (reference sequence). The CDR3 protein is CASSPQENIDNEQFF. CDR3 sequence (DNA): TGTGCCAGCAGTCCACAAGAAAATATAGACAATGAGCAGTTCTTC.

The V and J genes are TRBV24-1 and TRBJ2-3; D possibly corresponds to TRBD2 (6 bases). V lost 4 bases to trimming and J lost 2 bases, with 9 bases between them. The CDR3 totals 14 residues. The V gene's germline CDR1 is KGHDR and CDR2 SFDVKD. CDR3 sequence: CATSDRDFTDTQYF. The CDR3 DNA reads as TGTGCCACCAGTGACAGGGACTTCACAGATACGCAGTATTTT.

This clonotype showed up many times. The chain is built from TRBV12-3 or TRBV12-4 and TRBJ2-7; D is tentatively TRBD1 or TRBD2 (5 bases each). The V end was cut by 1 base, the J end by 3 bases, with 7 bases between. The CDR3 has 13 amino acids. CDR3 protein: CASSLGDDYEQYF. The CDR3 bases are TGTGCCAGCAGTTTAGGGGACGACTACGAGCAGTACTTC.

The chain is built from TRBV18 and TRBJ1-4; 7 positions agree with TRBD1. This CDR3 has 16 amino acids. With 6 bases clipped from V and 0 bases from J, the junction kept 7 bases outside the gene matches. Germline loops: CDR1 KGHSH, CDR2 LQKENI. The CDR3 DNA sequence: TGTGCCAGCTCGCTTGACAGGGCCGCAACTAATGAAAAACTGTTTTTT. It encodes CASSLDRAATNEKLFF. The complete variable domain, with remaining parts taken from reference TRBV18 and TRBJ1-4, reads NAGVMQNPRHLVRRRGQEARLRCSPMKGHSHVYWYRQLPEEGLKFMVYLQKENIIDESGMPKERFSAEFPKEGPSILRIQQVVRGDSAAYFCASSLDRAATNEKLFFGSGTQLSVL.

This clonotype has ten or more counts. The CDR3 bases are TGTGCCAGCAGTTTTGGCGACTCCTACGAGCAGTACTTC. Translation gives CASSFGDSYEQYF. This chain uses TRBV12-3 or TRBV12-4 with TRBJ2-7; D not certain. V lost 3 bases and J 0 bases, leaving 6 bases between the germline ends. CDR3 length: 13 residues.

The rearrangement links TRBV9 to TRBJ1-4; 8 bases line up with TRBD1. Germline trimming cut 3 bases from V and 7 bases from J; bases unmatched to any gene: 8. The CDR3 length is 15 residues. From germline, CDR1 is SGDLS and CDR2 YYNGEE. The CDR3 DNA is TGTGCCAGCAGCGCAGACAGGGGTGGTGGTGAAAAACTGTTTTTT. Translation gives CASSADRGGGEKLFF.

The chain carries TRBV12-3 or TRBV12-4 and TRBJ1-1; TRBD1 matches 10 bases. Trimming at V came to 4 bases and at J to 2 bases, leaving 4 bases not matched to a gene. This CDR3 comprises 15 residues. The DNA for the CDR3 is TGTGCCAGCAGTTCTCAGACAGGGGGCAACACTGAAGCTTTCTTT. Its protein is CASSSQTGGNTEAFF.

The rearrangement joins TRBV7-9 to TRBJ1-1, with D perhaps TRBD1 (5 bases). From germline, CDR1 is SEHNR and CDR2 FQNEAQ (reference sequence). The CDR3 is made up of 17 amino acids. V lost 4 bases and J lost 6, with 24 bases in between. CDR3 loop: CASSSTWSIRGLAEAFF. CDR3 nucleotide sequence: TGTGCCAGCAGCTCTACGTGGTCGATAAGGGGCCTGGCTGAAGCTTTCTTT.

This clonotype was seen a handful of times. V is TRBV12-3 or TRBV12-4 and J is TRBJ1-2; unclear D gene. Trimming removed 3 bases at V and 3 bases at J, with 8 bases between. This CDR3 has 13 amino acids. The CDR3 loop is CASSFTSDYGYTF. The CDR3 DNA reads as TGTGCCAGCAGTTTTACGAGCGACTATGGCTACACCTTC.

The chain recombines TRBV12-3 or TRBV12-4 with TRBJ2-7; the match to TRBD2 covers 9 bases. The CDR3 runs to 14 residues. The ends lost 3 bases at V and 9 bases at J; junction bases unmatched: 9. This CDR3 is CASSLGGRENGQYV. In DNA form, the CDR3 reads TGTGCCAGCAGTTTGGGCGGGAGGGAGAATGGGCAGTACGTC.

This rearrangement joins TRBV6-1 to TRBJ2-7, with D unclear. Germline loops: CDR1 MNHNS, CDR2 SASEGT. The CDR3 loop spans 14 amino acids. V was clipped by 5 bases and J by 0 bases, with 11 bases between them. The DNA of the CDR3 is TGTGCCAGCAGTCACACTGTGGGCTCCTACGAGCAGTACGTC. Translation gives CASSHTVGSYEQYV.

This clonotype was picked up a small number of times. The rearrangement joins TRBV27 to TRBJ2-7; D is possibly TRBD2 (5 bases). The V end was cut by 5 bases, the J end by 0 bases, with 11 bases between. Germline V gene lookup returns CDR1 MNHEY and CDR2 SMNVEV (reference sequence). This CDR3 has 14 amino acids. The CDR3 region has the DNA TGTGCCAGCAGTAGTAAGCGGAGCTCCTACGAGCAGTACTTC. As protein: CASSSKRSSYEQYF.

This clonotype was seen more than once but under ten times. This chain connects TRBV11-3 to TRBJ1-1, with D perhaps TRBD1 (5 bases). Germline CDR1 is SGHNT and CDR2 is YENEEA. The CDR3 has 16 amino acids. V dropped 5 bases and J dropped 4 bases, with 20 bases sitting between them. DNA of the CDR3: TGTGCCAGCAGCCCGATCCCAACAGGTCCCCTCACTGAAGCTTTCTTT. It translates to CASSPIPTGPLTEAFF. The variable domain in full, completed from reference TRBV11-3 and TRBJ1-1, reads EAGVVQSPRYKIIEKKQPVAFWCNPISGHNTLYWYLQNLGQGPELLIRYENEEAVDDSQLPKDRFSAERLKGVDSTLKIQPAELGDSAVYLCASSPIPTGPLTEAFFGQGTRLTVV.

In its sample, this clonotype was seen many times. The rearrangement links TRBV29-1 to TRBJ1-1; weak D call: TRBD1 (5 bases). The germline V gene encodes CDR1 SQVTM and CDR2 ANQGSEA. The length of the CDR3 is 12 residues. V lost 7 bases and J 2 bases, leaving 11 bases between the germline ends. CDR3 sequence reads: CSARTGNTEAFF. DNA of the CDR3: TGCAGCGCTAGAACAGGAAACACTGAAGCTTTCTTT.

In its sample, this clonotype was seen many times. The chain combines TRBV29-1 with TRBJ2-2, with TRBD1 matching over 7 bases. The V gene end was trimmed by 5 bases and the J gene end by 4 bases; junction bases not matched to a gene: 7. Germline V gives CDR1 SQVTM, CDR2 ANQGSEA. The CDR3 length is 14 residues. The CDR3 region has the DNA TGCAGCGTTACCGGGACAGCTCCCACCGGGGAGCTGTTTTTT. Protein sequence: CSVTGTAPTGELFF.

The rearrangement links TRBV6-5 to TRBJ1-2, with no clear D. Trimming removed 5 bases at V and 7 bases at J, with 8 bases between. CDR3 length: 11 amino acids. Germline V gives CDR1 MNHEY, CDR2 SVGAGI. The CDR3 DNA is TGTGCCAGCAGTCATGAAGGTGGCTACACCTTC. It is translated as CASSHEGGYTF.

CDR3: CASSPWEALRVNTGELFF. In nucleotides, the CDR3 is TGTGCCAGCAGCCCCTGGGAGGCCCTCAGGGTTAACACCGGGGAGCTGTTTTTT. The chain combines TRBV3-1 with TRBJ2-2; the D gene is possibly TRBD2 (6 bases). The V gene's germline CDR1 is LGHDT and CDR2 YNNKEL (reference sequence). This CDR3 region has 18 residues. Trimming stripped 4 bases from V and 2 bases from J, with 20 bases between. Using reference TRBV3-1 and TRBJ2-2 for the parts outside the CDR3, the full variable domain is DTAVSQTPKYLVTQMGNDKSIKCEQNLGHDTMYWYKQDSKKFLKIMFSYNNKELIINETVPNRFSPKSPDKAHLNLHINSLELGDSAVYFCASSPWEALRVNTGELFFGEGSRLTVL.

The genes are TRBV10-3 and TRBJ2-3, with TRBD2 as a possible D gene (6 bases). This CDR3 is 17 amino acids long. Germline assignment: CDR1 ENHRY and CDR2 SYGVKD. Trimming cost V 0 bases and J 5 bases, with 18 bases left between them. The CDR3 is CAISESRDSPRKDTQYF. CDR3 nucleotides: TGTGCCATCAGTGAGTCGAGGGACTCCCCCAGGAAAGATACGCAGTATTTT.

V and J are TRBV5-1 and TRBJ1-1; D not certain. The CDR3 is 14 amino acids. Germline loops: CDR1 SGHRS, CDR2 YFSETQ. The germline V and J ends were trimmed by 0 bases and 5 bases, with 11 bases remaining between them. DNA for the CDR3: TGCGCCAGCAGCTTGGGGTCCCTCGGGACTGAAGCTTTCTTT. The encoded protein is CASSLGSLGTEAFF.

This clonotype was seen a few times. V and J are TRBV2 and TRBJ1-1; TRBD1 is a possible D gene (6 bases). CDR3 length: 15 amino acids. V was trimmed by 3 bases and J by 2 bases, leaving 13 bases between them. CDR1 is SNHLY and CDR2 is FYNNEI in the germline V gene. The DNA of the CDR3 is TGTGCCAGCAGTGACCCGGACAGAGCTAACACTGAAGCTTTCTTT. Amino acid sequence: CASSDPDRANTEAFF.